The 13 T cell receptor beta chains listed next were all sequenced from one sample in a study of cytomegalovirus exposure and HLA in healthy donors. Vbeta (60) and Jbeta (13) primers were used in the PCR. Only in-frame clones appear in the TCRdb table, and some are missing; sequencing was by immunoSEQ multiplex PCR. Listed are roughly 34,000 clones; roughly 3.5% falls within the top ten. Sequenced material: PBMCs. All receptors derive from a man between 35 and 55 years old in good health and CMV-seronegative.

Comments on this clone: The junction differs from germline at one of its ends, possibly a read error. The chain combines TRBV30 with TRBJ2-5, with 7 bases lining up with TRBD2. Germline CDR1 GTSNPN, CDR2 SVGIG (reference sequence). The CDR3 has 13 residues. CDR3 sequence: CAWSVGGEENQYF. CDR3 bases: TGTGCCTGGAGTGTGGGGGGGGAAGAGAACCAGTACTTC.

V usage is TRBV11-3 and J usage is TRBJ2-3, with TRBD2 matching 10 bases. This CDR3 has 15 residues. J was trimmed by 5 bases and V by 4 bases; bases with no gene match: 6. Germline V gene lookup returns CDR1 SGHNT and CDR2 YENEEA. The CDR3 coding sequence is TGTGCCAGCAGCTCCCAGCGGGAGGGCGGAGATACGCAGTATTTT. This gives the protein CASSSQREGGDTQYF.

The rearrangement uses TRBV27 and TRBJ2-7, with 13 bases aligning to TRBD2. The germline V gene has CDR1 MNHEY and CDR2 SMNVEV (reference sequence). This CDR3 region has 15 residues. The junction had 4 bases not matched to a gene; V was cut back by 5 bases and J by 3 bases. CDR3 in DNA: TGTGCCAGCAGTCCCTGGACTAGCGGGAGCTACGAGCAGTACTTC. It is translated as CASSPWTSGSYEQYF.

The chain carries TRBV30 and TRBJ1-4; 7 nucleotides line up with TRBD1. Germline values: CDR1 GTSNPN, CDR2 SVGIG (reference sequence). The CDR3 loop spans 13 amino acids. Trimming at V came to 4 bases and at J to 8 bases, leaving 7 bases not matched to a gene. The CDR3 loop reads CAWTPGTAEKLFF. The CDR3 nucleotides are TGTGCCTGGACCCCGGGGACAGCAGAAAAACTGTTTTTT.

The chain joins TRBV6-1 to TRBJ2-1; a weak D match, TRBD1 (6 bases). Trimming stripped 6 bases from V and 2 bases from J, with 14 bases between. Germline V lookup: CDR1 MNHNS, CDR2 SASEGT. The CDR3 is 15 residues long. As DNA, the CDR3 is TGTGCCAGCAGGACACAGGGCGGCGCCTACAATGAGCAGTTCTTC. This encodes CASRTQGGAYNEQFF.

The chain carries TRBV7-9 and TRBJ2-7, with a possible D match to TRBD2 (6 bases). CDR1 SEHNR and CDR2 FQNEAQ come from the germline V gene (reference sequence). The CDR3 sequence is 15 residues long. Trimming shortened V by 4 bases and J by 3 bases, and 16 bases separated the two germline ends. For the CDR3, the DNA is TGTGCCAGCAGCTCTTGGAGGGGCAGAGACTACGAGCAGTACTTC. Its translation: CASSSWRGRDYEQYF.

The CDR3 DNA follows: TGTGCCAGCAGCTGGGTAGCGGGAGCCAACAATGAGCAGTTCTTC. Encoded protein: CASSWVAGANNEQFF. This sequence joins TRBV7-2 and TRBJ2-1; 9 bases map to TRBD2. The length of the CDR3 is 15 residues. Germline values: CDR1 SGHTA, CDR2 FQGNSA. V was pared by 4 bases and J by 5 bases, with 6 bases of the junction left unmatched. The variable domain in full, with the rest retrieved from reference TRBV7-2 and TRBJ2-1, is GAGVSQSPSNKVTEKGKDVELRCDPISGHTALYWYRQSLGQGLEFLIYFQGNSAPDKSGLPSDRFSAERTGGSVSTLTIQRTQQEDSAVYLCASSWVAGANNEQFFGPGTRLTVL.

The CDR3 loop reads CASSSPESIHILAGWEQYF. Here the CDR3 DNA reads TGTGCCAGCAGCTCCCCTGAGTCCATCCACATACTAGCGGGGTGGGAGCAGTACTTC. This chain connects TRBV7-2 to TRBJ2-7; 10 positions match TRBD2. In germline, CDR1 is SGHTA, CDR2 FQGNSA. After removal of 4 bases from V and 7 bases from J, the junction contained 22 bases not matched to a gene. The CDR3 is 19 residues long.

The V call is TRBV19, the J call TRBJ2-6; D is perhaps TRBD1 (6 bases). Germline CDR1 is LNHDA and CDR2 is SQIVND (reference sequence). This CDR3 is 18 amino acids long. V was trimmed by 5 bases and J by 0 bases, leaving 17 bases between them. CDR3 bases: TGTGCCAGTAGTCCGGGACACACATCTGGCTCTGGGGCCAACGTCCTGACTTTC. It codes for CASSPGHTSGSGANVLTF.

The chain is built from TRBV4-1 and TRBJ2-5, with a possible D match to TRBD2 (6 bases). The V end lost 1 base, the J end lost 4 bases, and 19 bases lay between the germline ends. CDR3 size: 17 residues. Germline V lookup: CDR1 MGHRA, CDR2 YSYEKL. The CDR3 coding sequence is TGCGCCAGCAGCCAAGGTTCTAGCGCCTGGTGGGGAGAGACCCAGTACTTC. It yields the protein CASSQGSSAWWGETQYF.

The rearrangement links TRBV6-5 to TRBJ2-1, with 7 bases aligning to TRBD2. CDR1 is MNHEY and CDR2 is SVGAGI in the germline V gene. This CDR3 has 16 amino acids. V gave up 0 bases and J gave up 0 bases; unmatched junction bases: 2. The DNA of the CDR3 is TGTGCCAGCAGTTACTCGAGCGGGAACTCCTACAATGAGCAGTTCTTC. Translation gives CASSYSSGNSYNEQFF.

The V and J genes are TRBV20-1 and TRBJ2-3, with D tentatively TRBD1 (5 bases). Deletions cut 5 bases from V and 7 bases from J, with 10 bases between. This CDR3 comprises 11 residues. Germline values: CDR1 DFQATT, CDR2 SNEGSKA (reference sequence). The CDR3 here is CSALRVNTQYF. Here the CDR3 DNA reads TGCAGTGCTCTCAGGGTCAATACGCAGTATTTT.

This sequence joins TRBV6-5 and TRBJ2-3; a possible D gene is TRBD2 (6 bases). This CDR3 contains 15 residues. V gave up 6 bases and J gave up 1 base, with 14 bases separating them. Germline values: CDR1 MNHEY, CDR2 SVGAGI. DNA for the CDR3: TGTGCCAGCAGCGTTCAACAGCGGGGCACAGATACGCAGTATTTT. This encodes CASSVQQRGTDTQYF.